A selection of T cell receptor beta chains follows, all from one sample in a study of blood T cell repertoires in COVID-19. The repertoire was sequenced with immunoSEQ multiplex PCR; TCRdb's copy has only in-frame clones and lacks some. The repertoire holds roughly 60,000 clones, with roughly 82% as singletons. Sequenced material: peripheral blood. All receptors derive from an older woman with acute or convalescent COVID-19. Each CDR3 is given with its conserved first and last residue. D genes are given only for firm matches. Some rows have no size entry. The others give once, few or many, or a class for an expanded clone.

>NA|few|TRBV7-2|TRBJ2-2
CASSLKPANTGELFF
TGTGCCAGCAGCTTAAAGCCCGCGAACACCGGGGAGCTGTTTTTT
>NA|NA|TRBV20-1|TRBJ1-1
CSPGGIAFF
TGCAGCCCGGGGGGGATAGCTTTCTTT
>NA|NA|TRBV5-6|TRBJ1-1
CASFIRGLNTEAFF
TGTGCCAGCTTTATAAGGGGTTTGAACACTGAAGCTTTCTTT
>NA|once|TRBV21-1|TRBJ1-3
CASRSRRTAGNTIYF
TGTGCCAGCAGGTCCCGTAGGACAGCCGGAAACACCATATATTTT
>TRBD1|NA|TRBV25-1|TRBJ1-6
CASIGQGYNSPLHF
TGTGCCAGCATCGGACAGGGGTACAATTCACCCCTCCACTTT
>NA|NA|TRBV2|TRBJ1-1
CASRVGGNTEAFF
TGTGCCAGCAGGGTGGGGGGAAACACTGAAGCTTTCTTT
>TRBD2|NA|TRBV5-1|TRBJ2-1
CASSLFSGGAHNEQFF
TGCGCCAGCAGCTTATTTAGCGGGGGGGCTCACAATGAGCAGTTCTTC
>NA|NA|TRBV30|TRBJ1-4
CAWSARQAVELFF
TGTGCCTGGAGTGCCAGACAGGCGGTGGAACTGTTTTTT
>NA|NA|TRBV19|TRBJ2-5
CASSIVGGLKKTQYF
TGTGCCAGTAGTATCGTGGGGGGGCTCAAAAAGACCCAGTACTTC
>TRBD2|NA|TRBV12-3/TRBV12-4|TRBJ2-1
CASSSAGDEQFF
TGTGCCAGCAGTTCCGCGGGAGATGAGCAGTTCTTC
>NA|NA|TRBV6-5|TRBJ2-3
CASSPVPGTDTQYF
TGTGCCAGCAGCCCCGTCCCCGGGACAGATACGCAGTATTTT
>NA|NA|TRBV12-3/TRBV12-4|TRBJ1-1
CASSFKGDTEAFF
TGTGCCAGCAGTTTTAAGGGAGACACTGAAGCTTTCTTT
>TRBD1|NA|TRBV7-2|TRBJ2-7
CASSLYKTGTYEQYF
TGTGCCAGCAGCTTATACAAGACAGGGACCTACGAGCAGTACTTC
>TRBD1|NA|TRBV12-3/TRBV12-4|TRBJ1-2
CASRGQSYGYTF
TGTGCCAGCAGGGGACAGAGCTATGGCTACACCTTC
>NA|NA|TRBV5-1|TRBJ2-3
CASSPGPGQGFLTYGTDTQYF
TGCGCCAGCAGCCCTGGCCCCGGCCAGGGTTTTCTCACCTATGGCACAGATACGCAGTATTTT
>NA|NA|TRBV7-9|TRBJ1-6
CASSLYASFLHF
TGTGCCAGCAGCTTATATGCGAGTTTCCTCCACTTT
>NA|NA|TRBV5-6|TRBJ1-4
CASSLQPATNEKLFF
TGTGCCAGCAGCTTACAGCCGGCAACTAATGAAAAACTGTTTTTT
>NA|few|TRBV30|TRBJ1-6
CAWSPGGAGDSPLHF
TGTGCCTGGAGTCCCGGCGGGGCGGGCGATTCACCCCTCCACTTT
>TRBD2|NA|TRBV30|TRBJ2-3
CAWGGIAGTSTDTQYF
TGTGCCTGGGGAGGGATAGCGGGGACTAGCACAGATACGCAGTATTTT
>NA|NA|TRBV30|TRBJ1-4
CAWISPGGRLFF
TGTGCCTGGATTTCTCCGGGAGGGAGACTGTTTTTT
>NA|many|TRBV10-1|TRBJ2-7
CATPVVWQGDGHEQYF
TGCGCCACTCCCGTGGTGTGGCAGGGCGATGGCCACGAGCAGTACTTC
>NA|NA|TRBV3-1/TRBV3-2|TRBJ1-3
CASSQDSGSGNTIYF
TGTGCCAGCAGCCAAGATTCGGGGTCTGGAAACACCATATATTTT
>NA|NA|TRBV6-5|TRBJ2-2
CASSINTGELFF
TGTGCCAGCAGTATAAACACCGGGGAGCTGTTTTTT
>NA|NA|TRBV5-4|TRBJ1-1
CASSLERRNEAFF
TGTGCCAGCAGCTTGGAGCGGAGAAATGAAGCTTTCTTT
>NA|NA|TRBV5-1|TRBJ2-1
CASSSQGNEQFF
TGCGCCAGCAGCTCCCAGGGTAATGAGCAGTTCTTC